This record covers a single T cell receptor (beta chain). These data come from a study of technical replicates of blood from a handful of donors. Sequencing was performed with immunoSEQ multiplex PCR; in TCRdb, only in-frame clones are kept and a portion is missing. The table has some 79,000 clones, about 90% seen once. Sequenced sample: T cells isolated from PBMCs. The TCR was taken from a human donor in good health. Some clones in this sample may be carry-over from other donors' samples.

The CDR3 DNA reads TGTGCCATCAGTGAATCATTAGCTGAAGCTTTCTTT. It is translated as CAISESLAEAFF. V gene TRBV10-3 combines with J gene TRBJ1-1; D is uncertain. Trimming stripped 3 bases from V and 6 bases from J, with 8 bases between. Germline CDR1 is ENHRY and CDR2 is SYGVKD. This CDR3 is 12 amino acids long.